The T cell receptor (beta chain) described here comes from a study of T cells after yellow fever vaccination. Overall study results and limits: Contaminants from the bulk population, in the form of abundant clonotypes, could be found in FACS-sorted repertoires. A weaker but faster secondary response was observed, peaking on day 5 versus 15. Post-booster samples contained most primary-vaccination clones (approximately 96% CD4, approximately 88% CD8). Shared CD4/CD8 clonotypes were a small share, likely from convergent recombination.

On this clonotype itself: Its target is unknown.

V was cut by 1 base and J by 6 bases, with 13 bases left in between. This CDR3 is built from 15 residues. CDR1 is DFQATT and CDR2 is SNEGSKA in the germline V gene (reference sequence). TCRdb called the 5' RACE reads again in MiXCR, with one record for every CDR3 protein. Found here are 130,000 or so distinct CDR3 sequences, 13% to 15% of them singletons; the top ten hold about 40%. This sequence joins TRBV20-1 and TRBJ1-6, with D possibly matching TRBD1 (6 bases). The source is a man in his late teens or twenties who received the YFV17D yellow fever vaccine. The material was CD8+ T cells sorted from PBMCs, obtained 5 days after the yellow fever booster vaccination. CDR3 loop: CSARGGIRGNSPLHF. The CDR3 DNA reads as TGCAGTGCTAGAGGGGGGATCAGGGGTAATTCACCCCTCCACTTT.